This T cell receptor (beta chain) is drawn from a study of technical replicates of blood from a few donors. This CDR3 region has 12 residues. With 1 base removed from V and 3 bases from J, the gap between germline ends came to 4 bases. Germline-derived CDR1 and CDR2 are GTSNPN and SVGIG (reference sequence). Sequencing used immunoSEQ multiplex PCR; TCRdb keeps in-frame clones, though not all of them. The sample carries roughly 15,000 clones, 84% recorded once. This chain uses TRBV30 with TRBJ1-5; D not certain. Sequencing used PBMCs. This sequence was found in a human donor in good health. The CDR3 is CAWSGVNQPQHF. The CDR3 bases are TGTGCCTGGAGTGGCGTCAATCAGCCCCAGCATTTT.